These 5 T cell receptor beta chains were sequenced from one sample in a study of T cell responses to AZD1222 COVID-19 vaccine. Libraries were prepared by immunoSEQ multiplex PCR; TCRdb keeps only in-frame clonotypes and omits some of them. The sample shows about 120,000 clones, around nine tenths of them seen only once. The starting material was peripheral blood, obtained 28 days after the second AZD1222 dose. These receptors all stem from an adult who received the AZD1222 COVID-19 vaccine.

The CDR3 here is CAISYSGSANTGELFF. The CDR3 coding sequence is TGTGCCATCAGCTATAGCGGGAGTGCAAACACCGGGGAGCTGTTTTTT. The chain uses TRBV10-3 and TRBJ2-2, with TRBD2 matching over 9 bases. The V gene end was trimmed by 6 bases and the J gene end by 2 bases; junction bases not matched to a gene: 7. The CDR3 is made up of 16 amino acids. The germline V gene has CDR1 ENHRY and CDR2 SYGVKD.

V is TRBV3-1 (or the pseudogene TRBV3-2) and J is TRBJ2-3, with a tentative D call TRBD1 (5 bases). V was shortened by 4 bases and J by 1 base, with 15 bases between the two germline ends. Germline V CDR1 and CDR2: LGHDT, YNNKEL (reference sequence). This CDR3 contains 16 residues. The CDR3 DNA follows: TGTGCCAGCAGCCCCGACTCAGGGAATGGCACAGATACGCAGTATTTT. Translation gives CASSPDSGNGTDTQYF.

The V call is TRBV12-3 or TRBV12-4, the J call TRBJ2-1; no firm D call. The V end lost 6 bases, the J end lost 6 bases, and 9 bases lay between the germline ends. The CDR3 length is 12 residues. The CDR3 reads CASRYGLNEQFF. The CDR3 DNA sequence: TGTGCCAGCAGATACGGGCTCAATGAGCAGTTCTTC.

The chain couples TRBV5-1 to TRBJ2-3; 7 nucleotides align to TRBD1. Germline CDR1 and CDR2: SGHRS and YFSETQ. Unmatched junction bases numbered 3, after V lost 5 bases and J lost 0 bases. The CDR3 spans 14 residues. This CDR3 is CASRTTGSTDTQYF. The CDR3 region has the DNA TGCGCCAGCAGAACGACAGGGAGCACAGATACGCAGTATTTT.

The genes are TRBV6-1 and TRBJ2-5; no clear D gene. V was clipped by 3 bases and J by 0 bases, with 8 bases between them. The germline CDR1 and CDR2 sequences are MNHNS and SASEGT. The CDR3 loop spans 14 amino acids. The CDR3 loop reads CASSERSDQETQYF. The CDR3, as DNA: TGTGCCAGCAGTGAGAGGTCGGACCAAGAGACCCAGTACTTC.